Listed below are T cell receptor beta chains from one sample, sequenced in a study of cytomegalovirus exposure and HLA in healthy donors. This table comes from immunoSEQ multiplex PCR, and its TCRdb copy is limited to in-frame clones, with some not included. The sample yields more than 110,000 clones, roughly 80% seen once. Sample: PBMCs. The origin of the receptors is a male donor in good health and CMV-seronegative. Each CDR3 is given without its conserved first and last residue. The order of the fields is V gene, CDR3 protein.

TRBV7-2	ASSLGGRYSGNTIY
TRBV11-2	ASSLRVTGGGETQY
TRBV7-2	ASSPGGASYEQY
TRBV2	ASTRLAGASYNEQF
TRBV19	ASSTAGYEQY
TRBV28	ASTSQGLHQPQH
TRBV5-6	ASSLPGQGTNEQF
TRBV5-4	ASSSGKGIPYEQY
TRBV13	ASSFAGGLGEQY
TRBV7-8	ASSLTGETEAF
TRBV7-7	ASSPTGLATEAF
TRBV18	ASSPWDRGSPLH
TRBV14	ASSRAFGDTQY
TRBV28	ASSLYLNEKLF
TRBV10-2	ASSEAGKTEAF
TRBV5-1	ASSLQELEAF
TRBV2	ASTSGGSNEQF
TRBV23-1	ASSQSGTGLTYEQY
TRBV7-2	AGSLNRGSYGYT
TRBV25-1	ASRRTSGGADTQY
TRBV7-2	ASSSDSRYGYT
TRBV19	ASSIPTVNEKLF
TRBV19	ASHSPAVNQPQH
TRBV6-6	ATRQTNTGELF